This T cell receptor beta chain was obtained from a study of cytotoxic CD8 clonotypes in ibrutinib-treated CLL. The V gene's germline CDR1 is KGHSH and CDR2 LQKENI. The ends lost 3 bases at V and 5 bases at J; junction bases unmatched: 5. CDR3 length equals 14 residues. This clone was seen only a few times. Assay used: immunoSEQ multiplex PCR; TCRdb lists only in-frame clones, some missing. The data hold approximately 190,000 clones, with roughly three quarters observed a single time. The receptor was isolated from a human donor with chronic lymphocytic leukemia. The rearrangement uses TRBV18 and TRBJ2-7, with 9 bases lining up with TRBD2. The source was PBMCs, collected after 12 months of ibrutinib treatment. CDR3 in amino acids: CASSPGGRVHEQYF. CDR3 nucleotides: TGTGCCAGCTCACCCGGCGGGAGGGTGCACGAGCAGTACTTC.